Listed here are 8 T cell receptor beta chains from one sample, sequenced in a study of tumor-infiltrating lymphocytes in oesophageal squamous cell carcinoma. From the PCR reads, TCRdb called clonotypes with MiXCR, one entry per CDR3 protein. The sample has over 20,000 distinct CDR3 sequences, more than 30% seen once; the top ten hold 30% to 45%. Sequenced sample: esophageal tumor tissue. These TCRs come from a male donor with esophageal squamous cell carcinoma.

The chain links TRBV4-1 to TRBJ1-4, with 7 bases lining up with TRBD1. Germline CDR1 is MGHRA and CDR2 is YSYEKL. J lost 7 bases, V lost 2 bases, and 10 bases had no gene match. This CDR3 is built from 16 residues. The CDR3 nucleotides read TGCGCCAGCAGCCAAATACGGACAGGAGGGGGTGAAAAACTGTTTTTT. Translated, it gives CASSQIRTGGGEKLFF.

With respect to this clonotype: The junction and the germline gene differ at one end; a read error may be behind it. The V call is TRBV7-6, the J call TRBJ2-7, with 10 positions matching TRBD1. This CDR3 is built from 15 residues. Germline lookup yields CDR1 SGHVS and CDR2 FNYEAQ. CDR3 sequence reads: CASSLADRGNSPLHF. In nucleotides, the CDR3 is TGTGCCAGCAGCTTAGCGGACAGGGGGAATTCACCCCTCCACTTC.

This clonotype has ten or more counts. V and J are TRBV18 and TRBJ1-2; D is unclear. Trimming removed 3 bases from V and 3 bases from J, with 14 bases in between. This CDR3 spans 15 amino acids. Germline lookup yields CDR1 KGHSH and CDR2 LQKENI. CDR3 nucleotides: TGTGCCAGCTCACCCGACCGGACGGCAGACTATGGCTACACCTTC. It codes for CASSPDRTADYGYTF.

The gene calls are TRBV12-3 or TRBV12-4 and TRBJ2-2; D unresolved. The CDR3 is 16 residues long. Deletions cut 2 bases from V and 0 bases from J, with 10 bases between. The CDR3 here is CASSLLNPTNTGELFF. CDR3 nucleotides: TGTGCCAGCAGTTTATTGAACCCTACGAACACCGGGGAGCTGTTTTTT.

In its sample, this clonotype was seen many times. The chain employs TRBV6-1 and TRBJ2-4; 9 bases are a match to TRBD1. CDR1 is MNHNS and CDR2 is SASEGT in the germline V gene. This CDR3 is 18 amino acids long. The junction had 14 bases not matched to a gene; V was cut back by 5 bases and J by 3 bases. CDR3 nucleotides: TGTGCCAGCAGTCCGAGGAGGACAGGGGCCTTAAGCAAAAACATTCAGTACTTC. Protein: CASSPRRTGALSKNIQYF.

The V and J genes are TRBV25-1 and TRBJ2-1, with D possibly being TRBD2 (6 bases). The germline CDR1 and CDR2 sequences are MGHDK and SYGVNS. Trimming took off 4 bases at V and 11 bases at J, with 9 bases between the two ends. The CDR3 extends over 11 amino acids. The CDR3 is CASSAGVKQFF. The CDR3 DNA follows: TGTGCCAGCAGTGCGGGGGTTAAGCAGTTCTTC.

CDR3 nucleotide sequence: TGTGCCAGCAAGAGCGGGAGCACAGATACGCAGTATTTT. It translates to CASKSGSTDTQYF. The chain links TRBV7-3 to TRBJ2-3; D is possibly TRBD2 (6 bases). Germline V lookup: CDR1 SGHTA, CDR2 FQGTGA. The ends were cut back, 7 bases at V and 0 bases at J, with 8 bases in the middle. CDR3 length equals 13 residues.

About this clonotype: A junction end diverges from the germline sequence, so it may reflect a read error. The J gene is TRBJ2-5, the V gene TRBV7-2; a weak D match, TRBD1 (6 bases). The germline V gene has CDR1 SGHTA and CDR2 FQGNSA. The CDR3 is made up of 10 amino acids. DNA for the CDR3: TGTGCCAGCAGCTTCCAGGGACAAGTCTTC. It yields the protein CASSFQGQVF.